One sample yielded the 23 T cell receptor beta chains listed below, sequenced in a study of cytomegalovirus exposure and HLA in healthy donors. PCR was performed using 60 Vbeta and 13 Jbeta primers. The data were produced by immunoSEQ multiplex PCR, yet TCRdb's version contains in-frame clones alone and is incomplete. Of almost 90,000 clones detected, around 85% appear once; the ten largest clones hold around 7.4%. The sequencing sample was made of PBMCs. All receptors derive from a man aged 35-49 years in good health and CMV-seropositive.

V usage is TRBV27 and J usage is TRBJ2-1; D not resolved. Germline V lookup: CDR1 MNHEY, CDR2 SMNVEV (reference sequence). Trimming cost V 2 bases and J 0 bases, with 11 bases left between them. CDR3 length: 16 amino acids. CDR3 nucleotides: TGTGCCAGCAGTTTAAAACGGTCGAGCTCCTACAATGAGCAGTTCTTC. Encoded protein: CASSLKRSSSYNEQFF.

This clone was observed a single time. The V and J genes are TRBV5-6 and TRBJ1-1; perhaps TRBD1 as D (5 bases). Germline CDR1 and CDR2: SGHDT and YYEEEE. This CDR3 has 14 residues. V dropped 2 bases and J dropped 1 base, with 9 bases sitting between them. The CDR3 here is CASSFRQRNTEAFF. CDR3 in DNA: TGTGCCAGCAGCTTTCGACAGAGGAACACTGAAGCTTTCTTT.

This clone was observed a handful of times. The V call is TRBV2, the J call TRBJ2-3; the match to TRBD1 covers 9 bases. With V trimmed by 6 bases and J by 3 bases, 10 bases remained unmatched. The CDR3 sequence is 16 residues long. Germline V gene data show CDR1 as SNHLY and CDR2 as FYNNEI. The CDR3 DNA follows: TGTGCCAGCAGGGACTACAGGGGGCGCCGAACAGATACGCAGTATTTT. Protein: CASRDYRGRRTDTQYF.

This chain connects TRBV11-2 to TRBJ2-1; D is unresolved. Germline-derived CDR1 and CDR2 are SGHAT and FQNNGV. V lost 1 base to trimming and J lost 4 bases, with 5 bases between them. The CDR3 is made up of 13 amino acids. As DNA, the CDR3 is TGTGCCAGCAGCTTAGTCCAGTACAATGAGCAGTTCTTC. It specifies CASSLVQYNEQFF.

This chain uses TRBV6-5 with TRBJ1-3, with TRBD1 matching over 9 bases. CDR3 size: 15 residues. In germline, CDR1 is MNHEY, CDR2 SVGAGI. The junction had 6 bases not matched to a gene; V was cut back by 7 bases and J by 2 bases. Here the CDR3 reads CASTTDRGPGNTIYF. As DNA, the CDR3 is TGTGCCAGCACCACGGACAGGGGCCCTGGAAACACCATATATTTT.

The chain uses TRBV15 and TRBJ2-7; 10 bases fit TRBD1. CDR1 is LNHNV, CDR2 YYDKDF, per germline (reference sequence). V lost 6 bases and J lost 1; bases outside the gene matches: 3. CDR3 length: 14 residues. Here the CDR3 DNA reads TGTGCCACCAGACCGGACAGGGGGTCCTACGAGCAGTACTTC. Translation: CATRPDRGSYEQYF.

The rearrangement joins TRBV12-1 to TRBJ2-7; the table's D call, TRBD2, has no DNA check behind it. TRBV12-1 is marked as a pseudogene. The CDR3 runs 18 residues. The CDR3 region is CASSLQSTPSGDSYEQYF. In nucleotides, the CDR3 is TGTGCCAGCAGCTTGCAGTCAACTCCTAGCGGGGACTCCTACGAGCAGTACTTC.

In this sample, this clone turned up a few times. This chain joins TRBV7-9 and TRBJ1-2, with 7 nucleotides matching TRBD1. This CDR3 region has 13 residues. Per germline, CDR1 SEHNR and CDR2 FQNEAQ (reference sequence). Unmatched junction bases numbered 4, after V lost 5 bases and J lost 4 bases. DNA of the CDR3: TGTGCCAGCAGCGAGGGGACAGTCTATGGCTACACCTTC. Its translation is CASSEGTVYGYTF. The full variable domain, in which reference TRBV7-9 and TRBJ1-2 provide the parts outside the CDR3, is DTGVSQNPRHKITKRGQNVTFRCDPISEHNRLYWYRQTLGQGPEFLTYFQNEAQLEKSRLLSDRFSAERPKGSFSTLEIQRTEQGDSAMYLCASSEGTVYGYTFGSGTRLTVV.

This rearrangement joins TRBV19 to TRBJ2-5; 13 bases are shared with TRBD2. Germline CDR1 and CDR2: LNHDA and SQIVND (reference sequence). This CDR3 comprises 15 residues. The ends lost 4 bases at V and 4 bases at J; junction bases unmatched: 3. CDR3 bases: TGTGCCAGTAGTACCCGGACTAGCGGGAGAGAGACCCAGTACTTC. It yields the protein CASSTRTSGRETQYF.

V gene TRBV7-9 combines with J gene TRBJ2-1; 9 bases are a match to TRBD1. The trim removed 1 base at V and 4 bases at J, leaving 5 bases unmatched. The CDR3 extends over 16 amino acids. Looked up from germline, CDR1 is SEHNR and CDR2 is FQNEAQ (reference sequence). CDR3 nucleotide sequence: TGTGCCAGCAGCTTAGTCGGGACAGGGCCTTACAATGAGCAGTTCTTC. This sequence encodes CASSLVGTGPYNEQFF.

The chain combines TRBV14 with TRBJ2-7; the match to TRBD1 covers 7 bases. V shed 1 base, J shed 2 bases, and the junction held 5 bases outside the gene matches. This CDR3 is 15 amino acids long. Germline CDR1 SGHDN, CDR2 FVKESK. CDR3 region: CASSQGRDRPYEQYF. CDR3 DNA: TGTGCCAGCAGCCAAGGTCGGGACAGACCCTACGAGCAGTACTTC.

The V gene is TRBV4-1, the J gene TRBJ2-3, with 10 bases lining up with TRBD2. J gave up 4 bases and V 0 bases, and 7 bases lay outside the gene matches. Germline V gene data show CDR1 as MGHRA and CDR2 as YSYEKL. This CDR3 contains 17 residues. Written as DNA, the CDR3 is TGCGCCAGCAGCCAAGATAGGGCTAGCGGGGGAGCAGATACGCAGTATTTT. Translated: CASSQDRASGGADTQYF.

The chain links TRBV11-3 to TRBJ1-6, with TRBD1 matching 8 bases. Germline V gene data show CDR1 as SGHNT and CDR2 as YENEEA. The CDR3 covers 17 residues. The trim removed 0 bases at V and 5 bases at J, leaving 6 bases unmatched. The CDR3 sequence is CASSLDLTGADNSPLHF. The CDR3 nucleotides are TGTGCCAGCAGCTTAGACCTGACAGGGGCGGATAATTCACCCCTCCACTTT.

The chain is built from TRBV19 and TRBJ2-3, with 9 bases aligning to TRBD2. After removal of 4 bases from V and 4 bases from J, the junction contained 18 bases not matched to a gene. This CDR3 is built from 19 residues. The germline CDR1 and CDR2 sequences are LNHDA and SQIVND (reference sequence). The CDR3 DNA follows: TGTGCCAGTAGTACCTCGACCGGACTAGCGAAGAGGGGTGCAGATACGCAGTATTTT. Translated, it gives CASSTSTGLAKRGADTQYF.

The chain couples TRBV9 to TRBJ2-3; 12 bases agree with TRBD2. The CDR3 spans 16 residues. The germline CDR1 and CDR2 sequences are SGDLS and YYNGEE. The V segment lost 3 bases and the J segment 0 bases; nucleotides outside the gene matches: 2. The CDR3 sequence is CASSAGLAGSTDTQYF. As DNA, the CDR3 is TGTGCCAGCAGCGCAGGACTAGCGGGGAGCACAGATACGCAGTATTTT. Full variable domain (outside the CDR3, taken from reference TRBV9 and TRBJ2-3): DSGVTQTPKHLITATGQRVTLRCSPRSGDLSVYWYQQSLDQGLQFLIQYYNGEERAKGNILERFSAQQFPDLHSELNLSSLELGDSALYFCASSAGLAGSTDTQYFGPGTRLTVL.

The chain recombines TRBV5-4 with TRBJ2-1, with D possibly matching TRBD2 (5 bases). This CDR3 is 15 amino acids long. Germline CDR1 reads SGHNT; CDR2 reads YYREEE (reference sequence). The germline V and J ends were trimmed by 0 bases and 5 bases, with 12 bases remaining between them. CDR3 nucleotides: TGTGCCAGCAGCTTGGGTTGGTTCGGGGACAATGAGCAGTTCTTC. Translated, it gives CASSLGWFGDNEQFF. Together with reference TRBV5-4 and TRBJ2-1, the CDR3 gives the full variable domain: ETGVTQSPTHLIKTRGQQVTLRCSSQSGHNTVSWYQQALGQGPQFIFQYYREEENGRGNFPPRFSGLQFPNYSSELNVNALELDDSALYLCASSLGWFGDNEQFFGPGTRLTVL.

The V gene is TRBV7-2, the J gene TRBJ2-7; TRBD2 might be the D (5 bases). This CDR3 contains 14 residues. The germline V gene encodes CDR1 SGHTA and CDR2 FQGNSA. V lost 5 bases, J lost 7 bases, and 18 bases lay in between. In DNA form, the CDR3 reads TGTGCCAGCAGCCCCGGGGTCCGGATGGGGGAGCAGTACTTC. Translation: CASSPGVRMGEQYF. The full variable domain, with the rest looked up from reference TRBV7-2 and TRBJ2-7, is GAGVSQSPSNKVTEKGKDVELRCDPISGHTALYWYRQSLGQGLEFLIYFQGNSAPDKSGLPSDRFSAERTGGSVSTLTIQRTQQEDSAVYLCASSPGVRMGEQYFGPGTRLTVT.

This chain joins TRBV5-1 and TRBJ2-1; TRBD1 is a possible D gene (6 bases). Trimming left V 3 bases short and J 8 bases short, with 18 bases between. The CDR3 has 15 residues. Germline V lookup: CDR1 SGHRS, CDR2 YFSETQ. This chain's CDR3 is CASSSQGRGFHEQFF. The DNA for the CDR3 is TGCGCCAGCAGCTCACAGGGCCGGGGCTTCCATGAGCAGTTCTTC.

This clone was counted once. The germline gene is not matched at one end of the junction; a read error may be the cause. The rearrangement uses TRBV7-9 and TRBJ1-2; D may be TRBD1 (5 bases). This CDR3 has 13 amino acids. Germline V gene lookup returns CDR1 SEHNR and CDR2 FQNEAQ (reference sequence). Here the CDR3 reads CSSSFGGSYGYTF. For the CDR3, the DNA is TGTTCCAGCAGCTTCGGGGGGTCCTATGGCTACACCTTC.

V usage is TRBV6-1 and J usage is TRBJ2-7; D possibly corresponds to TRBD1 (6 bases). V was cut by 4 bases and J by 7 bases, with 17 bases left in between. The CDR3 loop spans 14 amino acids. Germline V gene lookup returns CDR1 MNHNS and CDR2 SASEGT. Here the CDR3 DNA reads TGTGCCAGCAGTGTCCTTCGGCAGGGGAGTGAGCAGTACTTC. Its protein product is CASSVLRQGSEQYF.

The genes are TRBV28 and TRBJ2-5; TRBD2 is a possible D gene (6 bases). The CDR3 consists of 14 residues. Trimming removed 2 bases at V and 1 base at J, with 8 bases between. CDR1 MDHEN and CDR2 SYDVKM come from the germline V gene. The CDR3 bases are TGTGCCAGCAGTTTAGCGGGACGCCAAGAGACCCAGTACTTC. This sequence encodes CASSLAGRQETQYF.

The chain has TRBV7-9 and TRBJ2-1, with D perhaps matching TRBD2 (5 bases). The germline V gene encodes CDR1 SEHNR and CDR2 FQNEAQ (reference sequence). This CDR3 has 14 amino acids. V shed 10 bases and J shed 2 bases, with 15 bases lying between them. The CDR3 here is CATEDSPAYNEQFF. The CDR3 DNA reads TGTGCCACCGAGGACTCCCCCGCCTACAATGAGCAGTTCTTC.

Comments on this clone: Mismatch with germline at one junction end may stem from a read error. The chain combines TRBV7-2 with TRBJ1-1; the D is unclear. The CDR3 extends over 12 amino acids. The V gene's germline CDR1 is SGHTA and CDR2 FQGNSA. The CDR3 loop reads CASSSGASIALF. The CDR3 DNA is TGTGCCAGCAGCTCCGGAGCGTCGATTGCCCTATTT.